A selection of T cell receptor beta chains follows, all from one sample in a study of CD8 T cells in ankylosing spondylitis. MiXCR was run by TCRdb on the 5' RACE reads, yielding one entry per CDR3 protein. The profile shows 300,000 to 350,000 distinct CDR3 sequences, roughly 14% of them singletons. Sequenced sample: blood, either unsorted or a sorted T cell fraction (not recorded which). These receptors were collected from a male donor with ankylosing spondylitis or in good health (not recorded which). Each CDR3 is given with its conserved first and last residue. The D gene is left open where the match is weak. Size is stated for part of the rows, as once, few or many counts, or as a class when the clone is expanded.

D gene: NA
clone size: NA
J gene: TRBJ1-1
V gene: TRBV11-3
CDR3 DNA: TGTGCCAGCAGCTTCCCGGCCGGAGGGAACACTGAAGCTTTCTTT
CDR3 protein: CASSFPAGGNTEAFF

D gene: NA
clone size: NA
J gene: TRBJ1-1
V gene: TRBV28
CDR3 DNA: TGTGCCAGCAGTTTAAAGTTCAGGGGCGGGAGAGCTTTCTTT
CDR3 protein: CASSLKFRGGRAFF

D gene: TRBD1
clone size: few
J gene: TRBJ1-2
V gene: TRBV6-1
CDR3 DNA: TGTGCCAGCGGATCCAAGCCCCCGGACAGGGGTGGCGGCTACACCTTC
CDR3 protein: CASGSKPPDRGGGYTF

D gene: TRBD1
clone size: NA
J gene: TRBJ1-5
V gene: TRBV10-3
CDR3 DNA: TGTGCCATCAGTCCCGACAGGGGGCCCCAGCATTTT
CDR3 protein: CAISPDRGPQHF

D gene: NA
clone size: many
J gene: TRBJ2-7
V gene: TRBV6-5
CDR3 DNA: TGTGCCAGCAGTTACTCACCGGGGACCCCATACGAGCAGTACTTC
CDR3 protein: CASSYSPGTPYEQYF

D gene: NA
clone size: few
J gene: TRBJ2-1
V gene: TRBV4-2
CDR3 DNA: TGTGCCAGCAGCCAAGTGAGCGGTATCTCCTACAATGAGCAGTTCTTC
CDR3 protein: CASSQVSGISYNEQFF

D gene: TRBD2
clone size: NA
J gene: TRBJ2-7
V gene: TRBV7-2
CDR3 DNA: TGTGCCAGCACCATTCAAGCGGGGACGAGCTACGAGCAGTACTTC
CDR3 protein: CASTIQAGTSYEQYF

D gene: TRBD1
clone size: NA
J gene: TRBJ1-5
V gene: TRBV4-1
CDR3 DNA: TGCGCCAGCAGCTTCCGGACAGGGGTCAATCAGCCCCAGCATTTT
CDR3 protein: CASSFRTGVNQPQHF

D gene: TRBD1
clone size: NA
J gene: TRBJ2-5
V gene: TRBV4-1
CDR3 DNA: TGCGCCAGCAGCCAAGAAAGACAGGGGCAAGAGACCCAGTACTTC
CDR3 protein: CASSQERQGQETQYF

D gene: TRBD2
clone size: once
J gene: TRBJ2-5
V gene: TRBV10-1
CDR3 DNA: TGCGCCAGCAGTGAGTCTCGGGGGGGCCGAGAGACCCAGTACTTC
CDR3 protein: CASSESRGGRETQYF

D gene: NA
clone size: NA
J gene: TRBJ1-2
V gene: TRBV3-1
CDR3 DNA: TGTGCCAGCTGCCAAGATACTCGGGAGGGCTATGGCTACACCTTC
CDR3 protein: CASCQDTREGYGYTF

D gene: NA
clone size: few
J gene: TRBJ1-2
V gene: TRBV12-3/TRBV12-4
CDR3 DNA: TGTGCCAGCAGTTTCCTGGGAGGGTATGGCTACACCTTC
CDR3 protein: CASSFLGGYGYTF

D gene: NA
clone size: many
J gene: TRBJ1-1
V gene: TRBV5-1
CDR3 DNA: TGCGCCAGCAGCTTGGTCCAAGGGAAGAACACTGAAGCTTTCTTT
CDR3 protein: CASSLVQGKNTEAFF

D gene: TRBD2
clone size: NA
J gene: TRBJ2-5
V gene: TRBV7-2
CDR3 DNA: TGTGCCAGCAGCCGTATTAGCGGGGTCCAAGGGACCCAGTACTTC
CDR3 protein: CASSRISGVQGTQYF

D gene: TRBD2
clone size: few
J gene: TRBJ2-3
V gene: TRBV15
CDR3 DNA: TGTGCCACCAGCGGTAGCGGGAGGGCCACAGATACGCAGTATTTT
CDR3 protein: CATSGSGRATDTQYF

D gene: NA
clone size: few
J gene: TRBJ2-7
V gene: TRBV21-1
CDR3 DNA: TGTGCCAGCAGTCTACCCGGACGGGTTCGGGGTCGGCGCAGGTACGAGCAGTACTTC
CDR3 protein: CASSLPGRVRGRRRYEQYF

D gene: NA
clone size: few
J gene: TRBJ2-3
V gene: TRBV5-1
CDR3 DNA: TGCGCCAGCAGCGTCGGAGGGGCCCCAGATACGCAGTATTTT
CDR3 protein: CASSVGGAPDTQYF

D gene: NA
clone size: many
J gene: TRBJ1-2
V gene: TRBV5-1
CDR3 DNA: TGCGCCACCAAAGCCGCCGCTTCGAACTATGGCTACACCTTC
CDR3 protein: CATKAAASNYGYTF

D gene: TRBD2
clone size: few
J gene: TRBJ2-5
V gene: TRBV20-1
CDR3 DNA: TGCAGTGCCTCCGGGACTAGCTTGGAGACCCAGTACTTC
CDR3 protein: CSASGTSLETQYF

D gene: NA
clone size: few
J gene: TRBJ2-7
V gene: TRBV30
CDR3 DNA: TGTGCCTGGAGGGTCAGGGGCAATACGGGCTCCTACGAGCAGTACTTC
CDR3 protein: CAWRVRGNTGSYEQYF

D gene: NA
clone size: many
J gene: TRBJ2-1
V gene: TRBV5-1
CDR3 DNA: TGCGCCAGCAGCCCGGAACTAGACGAGCAGTTCTTC
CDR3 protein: CASSPELDEQFF

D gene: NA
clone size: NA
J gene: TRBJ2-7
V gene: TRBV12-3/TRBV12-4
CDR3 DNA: TGTGCCAGCACCCTGGAAGGGTACGAGCAGTACTTC
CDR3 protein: CASTLEGYEQYF

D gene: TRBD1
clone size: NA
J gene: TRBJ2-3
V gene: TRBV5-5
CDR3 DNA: TGTGCCAGCAGCGGGACAGTTTTTTCAGATACGCAGTATTTT
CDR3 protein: CASSGTVFSDTQYF

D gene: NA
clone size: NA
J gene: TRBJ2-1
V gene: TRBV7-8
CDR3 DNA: TGTGCCAGCAGCTCTTACGGTGAGCAGTTCTTC
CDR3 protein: CASSSYGEQFF

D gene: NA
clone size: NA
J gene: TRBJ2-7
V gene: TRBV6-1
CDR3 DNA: TGTGCCAGCAGCCCCCGGACAGACTCTCGTATTTCCTACGAGCAGTACTTC
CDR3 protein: CASSPRTDSRISYEQYF

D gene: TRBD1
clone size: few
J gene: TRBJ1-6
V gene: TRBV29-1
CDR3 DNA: TGCAGCATTAGGACAGGGGGCGATTCACCCCTCCACTTT
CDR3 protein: CSIRTGGDSPLHF

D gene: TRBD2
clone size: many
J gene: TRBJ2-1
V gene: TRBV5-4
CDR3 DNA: TGTGCCAGCAGCTTGGGGTCTAGCGGGAACAATGAGCAGTTCTTC
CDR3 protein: CASSLGSSGNNEQFF

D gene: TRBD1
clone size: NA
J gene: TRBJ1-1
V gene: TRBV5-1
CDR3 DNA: TGCGCCAGCAGCTTGGGCCAGGGGGCATCAAGGAACACTGAAGCTTTCTTT
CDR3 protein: CASSLGQGASRNTEAFF

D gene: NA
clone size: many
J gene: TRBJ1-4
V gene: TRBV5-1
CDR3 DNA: TGCGCCAGCAGCTTGGCCGGAGGGGCTGAGGAAAAACTGTTTTTT
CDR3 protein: CASSLAGGAEEKLFF

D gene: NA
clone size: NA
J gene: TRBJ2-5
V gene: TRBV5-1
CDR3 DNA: TGCGCCAGCAGCTCCGGAGGTAATCTTAAAGAGACCCAGTACTTC
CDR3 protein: CASSSGGNLKETQYF

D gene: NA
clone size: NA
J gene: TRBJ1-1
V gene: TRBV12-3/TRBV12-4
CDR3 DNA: TGTGCCAGCAGTTTATATCCGGACACTGAAGCTTTCTTT
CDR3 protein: CASSLYPDTEAFF

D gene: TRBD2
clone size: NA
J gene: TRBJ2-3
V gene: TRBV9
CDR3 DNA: TGTGCCAGCAGCCCCCGGGGACTAGCGGGAGCAGATACGCAGTATTTT
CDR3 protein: CASSPRGLAGADTQYF

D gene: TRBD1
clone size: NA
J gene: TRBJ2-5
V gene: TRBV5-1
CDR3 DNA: TGCGCCAGCAGCGTTACAGGGGGCGAAGAGACCCAGTACTTC
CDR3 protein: CASSVTGGEETQYF

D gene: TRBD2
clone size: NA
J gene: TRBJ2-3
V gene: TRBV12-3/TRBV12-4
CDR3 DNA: TGTGCCAGCAGTTTGATGAGCGGGGAAGATACGCAGTATTTT
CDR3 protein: CASSLMSGEDTQYF

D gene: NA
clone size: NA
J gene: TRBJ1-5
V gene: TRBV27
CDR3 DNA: TGTGCCAGCAGACCCGCCTATGTTAGGCTCGGGCCCCAGCATTTT
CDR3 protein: CASRPAYVRLGPQHF

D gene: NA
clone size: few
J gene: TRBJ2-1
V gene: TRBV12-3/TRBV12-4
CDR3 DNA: TGTGCCAGCAGTTTAGGGCCAGGTGGGGATGAGCAGTTCTTC
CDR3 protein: CASSLGPGGDEQFF

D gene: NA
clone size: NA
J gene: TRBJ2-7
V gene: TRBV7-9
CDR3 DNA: TGTGCCAGCAGACCGGGACGTGGGGACGAGCAGTACTTC
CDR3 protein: CASRPGRGDEQYF

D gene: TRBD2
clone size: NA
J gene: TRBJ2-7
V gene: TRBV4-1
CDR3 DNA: TGCGCCAGCAGCCACGGACTAGTTCGGGTCTACGAGCAGTACTTC
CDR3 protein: CASSHGLVRVYEQYF

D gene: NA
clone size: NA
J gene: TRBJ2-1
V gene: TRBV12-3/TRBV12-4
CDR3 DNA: TGTGCCAGCAGACAACAGGGGGGGGGCTTCTACAATGAGCAGTTCTTC
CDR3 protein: CASRQQGGGFYNEQFF

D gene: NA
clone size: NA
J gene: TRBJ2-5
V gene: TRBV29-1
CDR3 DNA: TGCAGCGTTGAAGACCCCAGACACCTACAAGAGACCCAGTACTTC
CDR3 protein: CSVEDPRHLQETQYF

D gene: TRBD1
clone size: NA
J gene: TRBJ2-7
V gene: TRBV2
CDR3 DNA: TGTGCCAGCAAACAGACAGGGGGATCCTACGAGCAGTACTTC
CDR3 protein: CASKQTGGSYEQYF

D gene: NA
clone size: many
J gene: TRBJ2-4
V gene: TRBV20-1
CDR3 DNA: TGCAGTGCTAGAGATACCGGGGAGGTCAAAAACATTCAGTACTTC
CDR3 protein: CSARDTGEVKNIQYF

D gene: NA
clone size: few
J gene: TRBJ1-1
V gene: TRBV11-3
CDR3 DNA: TGTGCCAGCAGCAGTTTAAGGCTCTCCATGAACACTGAAGCTTTCTTT
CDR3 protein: CASSSLRLSMNTEAFF

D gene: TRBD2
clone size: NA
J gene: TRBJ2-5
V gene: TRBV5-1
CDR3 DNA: TGCGCCAGCAGTGGATGGGGGGGAGAGACCCAGTACTTC
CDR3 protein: CASSGWGGETQYF

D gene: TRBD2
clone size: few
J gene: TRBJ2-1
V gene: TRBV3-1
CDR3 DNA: TGTGCCAGCAGCCAAGGTGGAGCAGGACTAGCGGGAAACAATGAGCAGTTCTTC
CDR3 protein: CASSQGGAGLAGNNEQFF

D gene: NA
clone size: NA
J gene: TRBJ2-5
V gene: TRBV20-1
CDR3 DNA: TGCAGTGCTTTCCGGACAGTTGCGGAGACCCAGTACTTC
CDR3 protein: CSAFRTVAETQYF

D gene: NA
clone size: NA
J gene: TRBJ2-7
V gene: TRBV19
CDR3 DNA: TGTGCCAGTAGTATCCCATACAGTTACGAGCAGTACTTC
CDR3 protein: CASSIPYSYEQYF

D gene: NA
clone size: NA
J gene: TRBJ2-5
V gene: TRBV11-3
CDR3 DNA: TGTGCCAGCAGCTTTAACGATAATCAAGAGACCCAGTACTTC
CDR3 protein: CASSFNDNQETQYF

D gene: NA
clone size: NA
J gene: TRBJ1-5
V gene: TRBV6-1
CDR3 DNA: TGTGCCAGCAGTACCGCCCGACAGCAGCCCCAGCATTTT
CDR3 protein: CASSTARQQPQHF

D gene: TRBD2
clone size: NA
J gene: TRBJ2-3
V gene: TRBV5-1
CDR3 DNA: TGCGCCAGCAGGCCGGGACTAGCCTCAGATACGCAGTATTTT
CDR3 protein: CASRPGLASDTQYF

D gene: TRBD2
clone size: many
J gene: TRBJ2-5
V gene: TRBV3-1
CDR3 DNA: TGTGCCAGCAGCGTCCTAGCGGGGGGAGAGACCCAGTACTTC
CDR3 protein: CASSVLAGGETQYF

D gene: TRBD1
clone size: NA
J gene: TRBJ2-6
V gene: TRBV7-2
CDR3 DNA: TGTGCCAGCAGCTTCAGACAGGGGGCAACGGGGGCCAACGTCCTGACTTTC
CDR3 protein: CASSFRQGATGANVLTF

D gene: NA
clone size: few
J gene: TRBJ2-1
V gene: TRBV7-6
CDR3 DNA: TGTGCCAGCAGCTTAGGAGGGATTAGCGGTAATGAGCAGTTCTTC
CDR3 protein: CASSLGGISGNEQFF

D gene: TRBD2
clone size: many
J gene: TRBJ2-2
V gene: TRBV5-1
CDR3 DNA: TGCGCCAGCAGCTTGGTAGCGGGGAACACCGGGGAGCTGTTTTTT
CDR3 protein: CASSLVAGNTGELFF

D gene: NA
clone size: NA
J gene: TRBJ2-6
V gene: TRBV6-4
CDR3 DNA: TGTGCCAGCAGTGACAGTCACTCTGGGGCCAACGTCCTGACTTTC
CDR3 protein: CASSDSHSGANVLTF